This TCR beta chain is drawn from a study of T cells in Graves' hyperthyroidism and ophthalmopathy. Study observations and caveats: From stable hyperthyroidism, ophthalmopathy was set apart by a 13 V-J model.

RNA transcripts yielded amplified TCR beta CDR3 regions. With the HTBI primer set, the TCR CDR3 went through a first round of RT-PCR. In TCRdb, the multiplex PCR reads were re-called with MiXCR into one record per CDR3 protein. Of 250,000 to 300,000 distinct CDR3 sequences in the sample, about 18% are singletons; the top ten hold roughly 53%. J was trimmed by 3 bases and V by 3 bases; bases with no gene match: 7. The CDR3 loop spans 16 amino acids. Germline CDR1 MNHEY, CDR2 SMNVEV (reference sequence). This clonotype has ten or more counts. The antigen remains unidentified. Each ophthalmopathy patient scored at least 3 on the Clinical Activity Score and at least 4 on NOSPECS grade, with duration under 3 months.

The clonotype was recovered from a woman in her fifties or sixties with Graves' ophthalmopathy. This chain uses TRBV27 with TRBJ2-4; 8 nucleotides align to TRBD1. The material sequenced was blood. The CDR3 sequence: CASSFGYDRGKNIQYF. The CDR3 DNA reads TGTGCCAGCAGTTTCGGGTATGACAGGGGCAAAAACATTCAGTACTTC.